This paragraph covers one T cell receptor beta chain sequence. The data were obtained in a study of T-cell memory formation after mild COVID-19. V was clipped by 0 bases and J by 0 bases; unmatched bases: 3. Germline lookup yields CDR1 SGDLS and CDR2 YYNGEE. The CDR3 length is 16 residues. TCRdb independently ran MiXCR on the 5' RACE reads; one entry per CDR3 protein. This sample has hundreds of thousands of distinct CDR3 sequences, with about a fifth found just once. The chain couples TRBV9 to TRBJ2-1; 7 positions match TRBD1. This sequence was found in an adult woman who had mild COVID-19 (a few samples of this study predate the infection). Cell type and time point are not known. The source material was PBMCs or a T cell subset sorted from them (not recorded which). Written as DNA, the CDR3 is TGTGCCAGCAGCGTAGATGGGACAGTCTCCTACAATGAGCAGTTCTTC. This gives the protein CASSVDGTVSYNEQFF.